A selection of T cell receptor beta chains follows, all from one sample in a study of blood T cell repertoires in COVID-19. Clones were read by immunoSEQ multiplex PCR, and TCRdb kept only the in-frame ones, dropping some. In the table there are about 340,000 clones, around 80% of which are singletons. The specimen was peripheral blood. The receptors were sampled from a man younger than 45 with active or convalescent COVID-19. Each CDR3 is given with its conserved first and last residue. The D gene is left open where the match is weak. Clone size is not always given. Where it is, it says once, few, many or a class for expanded clones.

CSVETGIGSPLHF	TGCAGCGTTGAGACAGGGATCGGTTCACCCCTCCACTTT	TRBD1	few	TRBV29-1	TRBJ1-6
CASSTSRASYEQYF	TGTGCCAGTAGTACCTCAAGAGCTTCCTACGAGCAGTACTTC	.	once	TRBV19	TRBJ2-7
CASTLGGEQYF	TGTGCCAGCACCTTAGGAGGGGAGCAGTACTTC	.	.	TRBV6-5	TRBJ2-7
CASSIRWGEDTEAFF	TGTGCCAGTAGTATCCGTTGGGGGGAGGACACTGAAGCTTTCTTT	.	.	TRBV19	TRBJ1-1
CASGRDSHTDTQYF	TGTGCTAGTGGCCGGGACTCCCACACAGATACGCAGTATTTT	.	.	TRBV12-5	TRBJ2-3
CSVETTDEQFF	TGCAGCGTTGAGACTACTGATGAGCAGTTCTTC	.	.	TRBV29-1	TRBJ2-1
CASSPVDRASSGNTIYF	TGTGCCAGCAGCCCCGTCGACAGGGCTTCCTCTGGAAACACCATATATTTT	TRBD1	.	TRBV3-1/TRBV3-2	TRBJ1-3
CATSDSLTSGIHNEQFF	TGTGCCACCAGTGATAGCCTCACTAGCGGGATCCACAATGAGCAGTTCTTC	TRBD2	.	TRBV24-1	TRBJ2-1
CASSQGLGGTYGYTF	TGTGCCAGCAGCCAAGGTCTCGGAGGGACCTATGGCTACACCTTC	.	.	TRBV4-2	TRBJ1-2
CASSSQEVTEAFF	TGTGCCAGCAGCTCGCAGGAGGTCACTGAAGCTTTCTTT	.	.	TRBV28	TRBJ1-1
CASSSRGQSNQPQHF	TGTGCCAGCAGCAGCAGGGGACAGTCCAATCAGCCCCAGCATTTT	.	.	TRBV21-1	TRBJ1-5
CASRTSYRSNQPQHF	TGTGCCAGCAGGACGAGTTACAGGAGCAATCAGCCCCAGCATTTT	.	.	TRBV27	TRBJ1-5
CASSEAAGTYEQYF	TGTGCCAGCAGTGAAGCGGCAGGAACCTACGAGCAGTACTTC	.	.	TRBV6-1	TRBJ2-7
CASSLGGLNSGANVLTF	TGTGCCAGCTCACTCGGGGGTTTGAATTCCGGGGCCAACGTCCTGACTTTC	.	.	TRBV18	TRBJ2-6
CAWSRGRENIQYF	TGTGCCTGGTCAAGGGGGCGGGAAAACATTCAGTACTTC	TRBD1	.	TRBV30	TRBJ2-4
CASSSRVRTPGHEQYF	TGTGCCAGCAGCTCCCGGGTTCGGACACCTGGACACGAGCAGTACTTC	.	few	TRBV7-6	TRBJ2-7
CASSLPGKDEKLFF	TGTGCCAGCAGCTTGCCGGGGAAAGACGAAAAACTGTTTTTT	.	.	TRBV5-4	TRBJ1-4
CASSGQGANYEQYF	TGTGCCAGCAGCGGACAGGGGGCGAACTACGAGCAGTACTTC	TRBD1	.	TRBV9	TRBJ2-7
CASQGSNQPQHF	TGTGCCTCACAGGGAAGCAATCAGCCCCAGCATTTT	.	.	TRBV10-3	TRBJ1-5
CASSPDRGSEKLFF	TGTGCCAGCAGTCCGGACCGGGGATCGGAAAAACTGTTTTTT	.	.	TRBV2	TRBJ1-4
CASSPRFGSGSFSAYEQYF	TGTGCCAGCAGCCCCCGTTTTGGAAGCGGGAGTTTCAGCGCCTACGAGCAGTACTTC	TRBD2	.	TRBV11-2	TRBJ2-7
CASSESNWAPYNEQFF	TGTGCCAGCAGTGAATCCAACTGGGCCCCTTACAATGAGCAGTTCTTC	.	.	TRBV6-1	TRBJ2-1
CASSGRTNGDEQFF	TGTGCCAGCAGTGGTCGTACTAACGGGGATGAGCAGTTCTTC	.	.	TRBV2	TRBJ2-1
CASSLAVLQDLGSYTF	TGTGCCAGCAGCTTAGCGGTTTTACAGGACCTCGGTAGCTACACCTTC	.	.	TRBV7-9	TRBJ1-2
CASSLSPGSYEQYF	TGTGCCAGCAGCCTTTCCCCGGGCTCCTACGAGCAGTACTTC	.	.	TRBV7-2	TRBJ2-7
CASSQTSGELFF	TGTGCCAGCAGTCAGACTAGCGGGGAGCTGTTTTTT	.	.	TRBV3-1/TRBV3-2	TRBJ2-2
CASTEGGVETQYF	TGTGCCAGCACCGAAGGGGGGGTTGAGACCCAGTACTTC	.	few	TRBV25-1	TRBJ2-5
CASSLRNGGNSPLHF	TGTGCCAGCAGCTTAAGAAACGGTGGTAATTCACCCCTCCACTTT	.	.	TRBV7-3	TRBJ1-6
CASSNTYEQYF	TGTGCCAGCAGCAATACCTACGAGCAGTACTTC	.	.	TRBV6-2/TRBV6-3	TRBJ2-7